A single sample gave rise to the 13 T cell receptor beta chains below, sequenced in a study of tumor-infiltrating lymphocytes in primary liver carcinoma. The input was approximately 0.45 ug total RNA; TCR beta cDNA was made from it with a constant-region primer. Generation of the TCR beta libraries relied on three nested multiplex PCR rounds using slightly modified ARM-PCR. Both of the initial two PCR rounds ran for about 9 cycles and employed TRBV1-TRBV30 forward primers alongside a C-beta reverse primer. Each CDR3 protein is one row after TCRdb ran MiXCR on the multiplex PCR reads. The table has about 35,000 distinct CDR3 sequences, around 74% seen once. Investigators took RNA and DNA out together from about 21-30 mg of unsorted bulk tissue. Input material: liver tumor tissue from sampling region 4. Stated subset: tumor region T4, right-lateral pole. The receptors shown here come from a man aged 35 to 55 with primary liver carcinoma and hepatitis B virus infection.

V gene TRBV12-3 or TRBV12-4 combines with J gene TRBJ2-5; D is ambiguous. This CDR3 is built from 14 residues. The V and J ends lost 4 bases and 3 bases respectively, with 12 bases between them. The CDR3 DNA follows: TGTGCCAGCAGTTCCAACGAGGAAGAAGAGACCCAGTACTTC. Translated, it gives CASSSNEEEETQYF.

Remarks on this clonotype: Because it lacks the conserved phenylalanine or tryptophan at the end, this CDR3 is likely a read error. This rearrangement joins TRBV6-5 to TRBJ2-6, with 10 positions matching TRBD2. CDR3 length: 18 residues. Germline CDR1 reads MNHEY; CDR2 reads SVGAGI. The CDR3 is CTSSYNPSGSTGANVLTL. CDR3 in DNA: TGTACGAGCAGTTACAATCCTAGCGGGAGTACTGGGGCCAACGTCCTGACTCTC.

This clonotype showed up just once. The chain is built from TRBV11-2 and TRBJ2-5; D is possibly TRBD2 (6 bases). The CDR3 has 14 amino acids. CDR1 is SGHAT and CDR2 is FQNNGV in the germline V gene. Deletions cut 7 bases from V and 6 bases from J, with 18 bases between. This chain's CDR3 is CASTSHGRGKTQYF. In DNA, the CDR3 is TGTGCCAGCACCAGCCACGGGAGAGGGAAGACCCAGTACTTC.

The chain combines TRBV7-8 with TRBJ2-3, with D hard to call. Germline V gene lookup returns CDR1 SGHVS and CDR2 FQNEAQ. CDR3 size: 14 residues. The germline V and J ends were trimmed by 9 bases and 4 bases, with 17 bases remaining between them. This CDR3 reads CASSPAWWADTQYF. The CDR3 DNA follows: TGTGCCAGTAGCCCTGCCTGGTGGGCAGATACGCAGTATTTT.

The rearrangement uses TRBV12-3 or TRBV12-4 and TRBJ2-5; no clear D. This CDR3 has 13 amino acids. Between the trimmed V and J ends, which lost 5 bases and 4 bases, there was a span of 11 bases. The CDR3, as DNA: TGTGCCAGCAGTCGAAGAGGAACAGAGACCCAGTACTTC. Amino acid sequence: CASSRRGTETQYF.

For this clonotype: Sequence at one end of the junction differs from germline and may be a read error. This rearrangement joins TRBV6-2 or TRBV6-3 to TRBJ2-1, with TRBD2 matching over 11 bases. CDR1 is MNHEY, CDR2 SVGEGT, per germline. The CDR3 extends over 16 amino acids. The CDR3 region has the DNA TGCGCCAGAAGTGACCCACTAGCGGGAGTTAGAAATGAGCAGTTCTTC. Its translation is CARSDPLAGVRNEQFF.

To note about this clonotype: One end of the junction fails to match germline, which may point to a read error. The CDR3 sequence: CARSYPGTSGTKNIQYF. The CDR3 nucleotides are TGTGCCAGGAGCTATCCCGGAACTAGCGGGACCAAAAACATTCAATACTTC. The chain joins TRBV11-1 to TRBJ2-4, with TRBD2 matching over 10 bases. This CDR3 has 17 residues. CDR1 and CDR2 (germline): SGHAT, FQDESV (reference sequence).

This clonotype was detected only a few times. This may arise from a read error, as a much more abundant clone is one base away. The V gene is TRBV24-1, the J gene TRBJ2-5, with D uncertain. V lost 5 bases and J 4 bases, leaving 4 bases between the germline ends. The germline CDR1 and CDR2 sequences are KGHDR and SFDVKD. The length of the CDR3 is 11 residues. CDR3 DNA sequence: TGTGCCACCAGTGCCCGAGAGACCCAGTACTTC. It translates to CATSARETQYF.

Concerning this clonotype: Given a much more abundant clone one base away, this may be a read error. V is TRBV20-1 and J is TRBJ1-3; 7 bases fit TRBD1. Germline V gives CDR1 DFQATT, CDR2 SNEGSKA (reference sequence). The J segment lost 3 bases and the V segment lost 4 bases, leaving 6 bases of the junction unmatched. The CDR3 contains 14 residues. The CDR3 sequence is CSATDRASGNTIYF. The CDR3 DNA reads TGCAGTGCTACAGACAGGGCAAGTGGAAACACCATATATTTT.

Concerning this clonotype itself: The conserved closing phenylalanine or tryptophan is absent in this CDR3, likely reflecting a read error. The chain recombines TRBV5-1 with TRBJ2-2; TRBD2 is a possible D gene (5 bases). The CDR3 is made up of 15 amino acids. Germline CDR1 reads SGHRS; CDR2 reads YFSETQ. DNA of the CDR3: TGCACCAGCAGCTCGGCGGGTTCGAACACCGGGGAGCTGTTTTAT. This sequence encodes CTSSSAGSNTGELFY.

Remarks on this clonotype: The CDR3 end shows no conserved phenylalanine or tryptophan, and so a read error is likely. The V and J genes are TRBV6-2 or TRBV6-3 and TRBJ2-1; no clear D. Germline V gives CDR1 MNHEY, CDR2 SVGEGT. The CDR3 has 14 residues. V was shortened by 9 bases and J by 8 bases, with 20 bases between the two germline ends. The CDR3, as DNA: TGTGCCAGTAGCTCCGACCCGATTAGCCATGAGCAGTTCCTC. Translated: CASSSDPISHEQFL.

With respect to this clonotype: The CDR3 ends on some other residue instead of the conserved phenylalanine or tryptophan, so this is likely a read error. V is TRBV11-1 and J is TRBJ1-6, with D perhaps TRBD1 (5 bases). The CDR3 consists of 13 residues. Germline CDR1 SGHAT, CDR2 FQDESV (reference sequence). The CDR3 region has the DNA TGCGCCAGCAGCCGGACACTGGTTCCACCCCTCCACCTT. Amino acid sequence: CASSRTLVPPLHL.

The chain carries TRBV12-3 or TRBV12-4 and TRBJ1-5; D gene ambiguous. The CDR3 is made up of 14 amino acids. The germline V and J ends were trimmed by 5 bases and 3 bases, with 11 bases remaining between them. The CDR3 sequence: CASSRSGSNQPQHF. CDR3 DNA: TGTGCCAGCAGTCGTTCGGGTTCCAATCAGCCCCAGCATTTT.